One sample yielded the 4 T cell receptor beta chains listed below, sequenced in a study of regulatory T cells. The primer mix had 52 TRBV and 13 TRBJ primers. Sequencing was performed with immunoSEQ multiplex PCR; in TCRdb, only in-frame clones are kept and a portion is missing. This repertoire shows 30,000 to 40,000 clones, about 88% found once; its top ten account for about 2.4%. Study results and caveats: Hydrophobic residues at CDR3 positions 6 and 7 were enriched in conventional CD4+ T cells of CD3G-deficient patients.

These receptors lack a known antigen. The sequenced sample consisted of conventional CD4+ T cells sorted from blood. The receptor set was obtained from a person under 35 with CD3G deficiency.

This clone has just one count. The chain links TRBV6-1 to TRBJ1-1, with no clear D. Trimming pared 2 bases from V and 9 bases from J, leaving 10 bases between. This CDR3 is 12 amino acids long. CDR1 and CDR2 (germline): MNHNS, SASEGT. CDR3 DNA sequence: TGTGCCAGCAGTGAATCGTGGCGAAAAGCTTTCTTT. Amino acids: CASSESWRKAFF.

A remark on this clone: The same CDR3 is also encoded by other DNA sequences in this sample. CDR3 loop: CASSKEGTDHNEQFF. The DNA for the CDR3 is TGTGCCAGTAGTAAGGAGGGGACTGATCACAATGAGCAGTTCTTC. The rearrangement uses TRBV19 and TRBJ2-1; a possible D gene is TRBD2 (6 bases). CDR1 is LNHDA, CDR2 SQIVND, per germline (reference sequence). This CDR3 region has 15 residues. V lost 4 bases and J 5 bases, leaving 15 bases between the germline ends.

This chain joins TRBV4-1 and TRBJ1-1, with 8 bases lining up with TRBD1. The CDR3 runs 16 residues. CDR1 and CDR2 from the germline V gene are MGHRA and YSYEKL. V trimming: 4 bases; J trimming: 1 base; junction bases outside the gene matches: 8. CDR3 residues: CASSRFPQGANTEAFF. The CDR3 DNA reads as TGCGCCAGCAGCCGTTTCCCCCAGGGGGCGAACACTGAAGCTTTCTTT.

This chain joins TRBV28 and TRBJ1-5; the D gene is possibly TRBD1 (5 bases). Per germline, CDR1 MDHEN and CDR2 SYDVKM. The CDR3 covers 14 residues. Trimming stripped 3 bases from V and 3 bases from J, with 9 bases between. CDR3 loop: CASSLGQFNQPQHF. The DNA for the CDR3 is TGTGCCAGCAGTTTGGGGCAGTTCAATCAGCCCCAGCATTTT.